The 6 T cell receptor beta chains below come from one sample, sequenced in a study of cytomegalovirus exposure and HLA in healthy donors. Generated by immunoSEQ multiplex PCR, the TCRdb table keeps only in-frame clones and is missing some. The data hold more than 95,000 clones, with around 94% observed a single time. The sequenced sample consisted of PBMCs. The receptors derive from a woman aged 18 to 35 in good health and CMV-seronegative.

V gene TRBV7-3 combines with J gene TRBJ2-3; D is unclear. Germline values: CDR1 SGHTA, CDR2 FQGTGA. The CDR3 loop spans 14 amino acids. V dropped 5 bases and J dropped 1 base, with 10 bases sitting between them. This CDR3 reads CASSASVGTDTQYF. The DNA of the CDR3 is TGTGCCAGCAGCGCGTCCGTAGGCACAGATACGCAGTATTTT.

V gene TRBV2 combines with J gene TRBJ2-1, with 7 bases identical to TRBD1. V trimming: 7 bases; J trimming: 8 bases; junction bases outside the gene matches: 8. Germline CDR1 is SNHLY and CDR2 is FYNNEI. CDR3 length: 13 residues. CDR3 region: CASKKGAVDEQFF. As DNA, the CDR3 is TGTGCCAGCAAAAAGGGGGCGGTCGATGAGCAGTTCTTC.

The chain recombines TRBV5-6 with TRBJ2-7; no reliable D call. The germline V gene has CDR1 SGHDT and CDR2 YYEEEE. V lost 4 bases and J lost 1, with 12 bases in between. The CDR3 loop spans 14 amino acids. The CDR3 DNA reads TGTGCCAGCAGCACTGGTGCCCTGTCCTACGAGCAGTACTTC. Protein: CASSTGALSYEQYF.

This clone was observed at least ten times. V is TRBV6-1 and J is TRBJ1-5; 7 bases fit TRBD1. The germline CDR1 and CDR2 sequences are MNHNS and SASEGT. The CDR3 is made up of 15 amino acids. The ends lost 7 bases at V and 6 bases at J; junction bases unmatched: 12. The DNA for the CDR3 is TGTGCCAGCACCACACAGGGGACGTGGAGTCAGCCCCAGCATTTT. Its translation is CASTTQGTWSQPQHF.

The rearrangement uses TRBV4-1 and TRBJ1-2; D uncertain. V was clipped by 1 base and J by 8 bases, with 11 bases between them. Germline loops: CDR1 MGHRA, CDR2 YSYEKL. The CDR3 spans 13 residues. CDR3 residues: CASSQVDLDGYTF. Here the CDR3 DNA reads TGCGCCAGCAGCCAAGTGGACTTGGACGGCTACACCTTC.

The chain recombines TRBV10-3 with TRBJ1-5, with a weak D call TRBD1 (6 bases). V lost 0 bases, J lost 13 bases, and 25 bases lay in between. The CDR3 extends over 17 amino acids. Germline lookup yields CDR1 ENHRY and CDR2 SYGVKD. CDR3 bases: TGTGCCATCAGTGAGTCCCTCGCGGACAGCGTAGGATCAGCACAGCATTTT. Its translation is CAISESLADSVGSAQHF.